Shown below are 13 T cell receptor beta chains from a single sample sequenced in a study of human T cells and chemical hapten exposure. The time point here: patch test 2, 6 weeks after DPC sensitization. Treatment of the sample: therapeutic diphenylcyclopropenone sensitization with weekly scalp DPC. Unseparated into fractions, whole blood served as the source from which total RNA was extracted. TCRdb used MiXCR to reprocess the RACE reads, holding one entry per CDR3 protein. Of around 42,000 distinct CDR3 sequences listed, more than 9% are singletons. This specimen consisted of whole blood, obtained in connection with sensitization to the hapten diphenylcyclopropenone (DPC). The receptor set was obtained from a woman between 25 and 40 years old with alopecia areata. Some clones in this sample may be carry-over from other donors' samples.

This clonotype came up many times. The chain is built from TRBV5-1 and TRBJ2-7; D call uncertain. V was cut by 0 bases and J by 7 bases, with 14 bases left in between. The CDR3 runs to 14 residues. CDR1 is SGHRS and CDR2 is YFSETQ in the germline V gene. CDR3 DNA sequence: TGCGCCAGCAGCTTGGCACTGTTTACGGGTGAGCAGTACTTC. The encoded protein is CASSLALFTGEQYF.

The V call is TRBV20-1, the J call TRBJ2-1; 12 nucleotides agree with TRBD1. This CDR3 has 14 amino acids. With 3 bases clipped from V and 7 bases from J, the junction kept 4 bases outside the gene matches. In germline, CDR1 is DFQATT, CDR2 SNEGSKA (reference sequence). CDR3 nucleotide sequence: TGCAGTGCTAGGTGGGGACAGGGGGCGAATGAGCAGTTCTTC. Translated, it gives CSARWGQGANEQFF.

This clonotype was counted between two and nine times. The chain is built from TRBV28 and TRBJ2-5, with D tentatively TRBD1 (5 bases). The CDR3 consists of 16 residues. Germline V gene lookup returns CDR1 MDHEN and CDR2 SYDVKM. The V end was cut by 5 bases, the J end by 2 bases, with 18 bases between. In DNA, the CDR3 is TGTGCCAGCAGTAACCTGCGTCAGGGTTCACAAGAGACCCAGTACTTC. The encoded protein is CASSNLRQGSQETQYF.

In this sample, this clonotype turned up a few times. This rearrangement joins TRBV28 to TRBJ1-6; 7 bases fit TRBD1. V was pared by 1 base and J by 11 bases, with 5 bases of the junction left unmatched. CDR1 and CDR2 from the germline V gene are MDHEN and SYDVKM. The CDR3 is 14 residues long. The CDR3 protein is CASSLLQGSTPLHF. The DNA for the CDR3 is TGTGCCAGCAGTTTATTACAGGGGAGTACACCCCTCCACTTT.

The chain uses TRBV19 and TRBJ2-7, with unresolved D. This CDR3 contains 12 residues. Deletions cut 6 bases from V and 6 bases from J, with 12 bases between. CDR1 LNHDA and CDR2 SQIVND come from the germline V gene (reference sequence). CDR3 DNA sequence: TGTGCCAGTAGCACCAACGCCCTCGAGCAGTACTTC. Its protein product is CASSTNALEQYF.

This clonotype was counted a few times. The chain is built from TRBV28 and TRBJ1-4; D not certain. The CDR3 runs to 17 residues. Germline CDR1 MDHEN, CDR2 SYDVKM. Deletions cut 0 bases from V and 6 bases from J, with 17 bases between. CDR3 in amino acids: CASSLWSAGLGHEKLFF. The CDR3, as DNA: TGTGCCAGCAGTTTATGGAGTGCGGGGTTAGGTCATGAAAAACTGTTTTTT.

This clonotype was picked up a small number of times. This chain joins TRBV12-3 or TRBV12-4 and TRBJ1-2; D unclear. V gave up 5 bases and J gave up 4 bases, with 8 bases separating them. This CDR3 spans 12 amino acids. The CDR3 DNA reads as TGTGCCAGCAGTACCTCCCCCTATGGCTACACCTTC. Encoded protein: CASSTSPYGYTF.

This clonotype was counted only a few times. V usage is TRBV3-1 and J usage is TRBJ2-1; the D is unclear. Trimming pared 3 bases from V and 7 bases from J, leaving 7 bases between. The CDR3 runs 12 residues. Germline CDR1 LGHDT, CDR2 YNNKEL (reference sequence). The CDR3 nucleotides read TGTGCCAGCAGCCAGGGTTGGAATGAGCAGTTCTTC. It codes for CASSQGWNEQFF.

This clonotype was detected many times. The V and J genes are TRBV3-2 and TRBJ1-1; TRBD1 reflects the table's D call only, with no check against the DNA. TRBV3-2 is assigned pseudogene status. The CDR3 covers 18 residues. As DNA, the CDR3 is TGTGCCAGCAGCCAAGTTGGAGAGGAGGACAGCATGAACACTGAAGCTTTCTTT. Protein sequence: CASSQVGEEDSMNTEAFF.

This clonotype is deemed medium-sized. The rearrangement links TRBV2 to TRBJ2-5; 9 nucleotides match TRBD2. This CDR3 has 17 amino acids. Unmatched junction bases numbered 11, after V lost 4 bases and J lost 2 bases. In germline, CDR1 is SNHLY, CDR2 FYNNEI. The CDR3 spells CASSGESSGGWQETQYF. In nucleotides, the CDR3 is TGTGCCAGCAGTGGAGAGTCAAGCGGGGGGTGGCAAGAGACCCAGTACTTC.

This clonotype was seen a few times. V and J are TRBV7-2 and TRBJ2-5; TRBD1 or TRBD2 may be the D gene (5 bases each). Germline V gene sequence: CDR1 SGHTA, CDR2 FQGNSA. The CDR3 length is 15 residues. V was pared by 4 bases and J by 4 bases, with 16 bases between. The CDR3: CASSSSSGRGETQYF. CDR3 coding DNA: TGTGCCAGCAGCTCCTCCTCGGGGCGCGGAGAGACCCAGTACTTC.

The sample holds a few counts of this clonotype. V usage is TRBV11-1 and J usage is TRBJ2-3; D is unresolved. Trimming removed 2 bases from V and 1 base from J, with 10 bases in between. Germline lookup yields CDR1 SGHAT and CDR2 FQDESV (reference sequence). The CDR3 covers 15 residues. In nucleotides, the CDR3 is TGTGCCAGCAGCTTATATCGAGTTGGCACAGATACGCAGTATTTT. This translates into CASSLYRVGTDTQYF.

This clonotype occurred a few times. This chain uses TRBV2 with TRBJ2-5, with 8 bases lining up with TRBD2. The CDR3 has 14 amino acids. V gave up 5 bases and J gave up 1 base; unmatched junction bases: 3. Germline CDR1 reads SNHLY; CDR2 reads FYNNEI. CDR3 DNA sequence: TGTGCCAGCAGTCGGGCGGGGGGCCAAGAGACCCAGTACTTC. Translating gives CASSRAGGQETQYF.